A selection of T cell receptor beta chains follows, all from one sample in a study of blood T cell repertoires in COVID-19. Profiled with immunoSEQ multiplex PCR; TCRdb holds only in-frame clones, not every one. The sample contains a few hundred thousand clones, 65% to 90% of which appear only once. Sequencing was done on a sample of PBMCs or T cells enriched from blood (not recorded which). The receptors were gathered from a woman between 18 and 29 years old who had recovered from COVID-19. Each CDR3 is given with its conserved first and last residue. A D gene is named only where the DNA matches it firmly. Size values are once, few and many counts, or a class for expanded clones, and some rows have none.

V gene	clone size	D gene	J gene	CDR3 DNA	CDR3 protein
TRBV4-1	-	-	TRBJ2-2	TGCGCCAGCAGCCAAGAGGACAGAGACACCGGGGAGCTGTTTTTT	CASSQEDRDTGELFF
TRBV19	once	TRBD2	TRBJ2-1	TGTGCCAGTAGTCCTCCGACTAGCGGGGGGGCAGGTGAGCAGTTCTTC	CASSPPTSGGAGEQFF
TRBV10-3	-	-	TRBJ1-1	TGTGCCATCATGCATATAGGGGCCACTGAAGCTTTCTTT	CAIMHIGATEAFF
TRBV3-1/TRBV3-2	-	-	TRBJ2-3	TGTGCCAGCAGCCAACCCAGGGGAGATACGCAGTATTTT	CASSQPRGDTQYF
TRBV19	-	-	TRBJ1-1	TGTGCCAGTAGGCATAACCCCGGTTCATCGGGAGAGAGAGCTTTCTTT	CASRHNPGSSGERAFF
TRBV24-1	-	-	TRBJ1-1	TGTGCCACCGATACCCGGGGGGGAAATGAAGCTTTCTTT	CATDTRGGNEAFF
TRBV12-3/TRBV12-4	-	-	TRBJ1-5	TGTGCCAGCAGTTTATGGCATAATCAGCCCCAGCATTTT	CASSLWHNQPQHF
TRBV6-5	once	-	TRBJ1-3	TGTGCCGGCCAAGGACAGTCTAGCTCTGGAAACACCATATATTTT	CAGQGQSSSGNTIYF
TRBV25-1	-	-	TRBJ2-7	TGTGCCAGCAGTGAATATTCGCCAGGTTCCCGATCGTGCGAGCAGTACTTC	CASSEYSPGSRSCEQYF
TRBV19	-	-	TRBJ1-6	TGTGCCAGTAGGGACCTCGGGATCGGATCACCCCTCCACTTT	CASRDLGIGSPLHF
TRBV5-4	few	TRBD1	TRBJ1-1	TGTGCCAGCAGCCTTCGGACAGGGACTATGCCCACTGAAGCTTTCTTT	CASSLRTGTMPTEAFF
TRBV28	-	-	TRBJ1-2	TGTGCCAGCACCCGGGGGGCCCCCTATGGCTACACCTTC	CASTRGAPYGYTF
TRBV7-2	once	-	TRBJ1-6	TGTGCCAGCAGCTTAGGGCTCGGACAGTATAATTCACCCCTCCACTTT	CASSLGLGQYNSPLHF
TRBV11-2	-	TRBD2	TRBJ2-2	TGTGCCAGCAGCTTAGGCGGGGGTAGGAACACCGGGGAGCTGTTTTTT	CASSLGGGRNTGELFF
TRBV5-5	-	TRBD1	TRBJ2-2	TGTGCCAGCAGCGCCGGGACAGCCTTTAACACCGGGGAGCTGTTTTTT	CASSAGTAFNTGELFF
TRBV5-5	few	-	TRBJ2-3	TGTGCCAGCAGCCTGGCCTTCGTAGATACGCAGTATTTT	CASSLAFVDTQYF
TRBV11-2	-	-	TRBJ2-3	TGTGCCAGCAGCCTCACAGACACAGATACGCAGTATTTT	CASSLTDTDTQYF
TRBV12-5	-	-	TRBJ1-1	TGTGCTAGTGGTTTGTTCCAGGCTGAAGCTTTCTTT	CASGLFQAEAFF
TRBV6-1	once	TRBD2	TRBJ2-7	TGTGCCAGCAGTGCTGCGCTAGCGGGTGTAGGGTACGAGCAGTACTTC	CASSAALAGVGYEQYF
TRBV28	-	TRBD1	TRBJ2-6	TGTGCCAGCAGTTCACCGGGACAGGGACTTGCTGGGGCCAACGTCCTGACTTTC	CASSSPGQGLAGANVLTF
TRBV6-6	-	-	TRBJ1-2	TGTGCCAGCCGCCAGCGGGGGCTTGATGGCTACACCTTC	CASRQRGLDGYTF
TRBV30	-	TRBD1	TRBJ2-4	TGTGCCTGGATTGGACAGGGGGCAACCAAAAACATTCAGTACTTC	CAWIGQGATKNIQYF
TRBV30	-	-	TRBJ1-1	TGTGCCTGGAGTGTTGGTGGCCCTGAAGCTTTCTTT	CAWSVGGPEAFF
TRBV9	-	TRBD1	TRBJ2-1	TGTGCCAGCAGCCAAGGGACAGGGGGGTACCTCTCCTACAATGAGCAGTTCTTC	CASSQGTGGYLSYNEQFF
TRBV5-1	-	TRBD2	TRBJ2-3	TGCGCCAGCAGCTTGGGCGGGAGGGCCGAAGATACGCAGTATTTT	CASSLGGRAEDTQYF
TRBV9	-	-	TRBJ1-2	TGTGCCAGCAGCGTAGATTCGGGGAAGAATGGCTACACCTTC	CASSVDSGKNGYTF
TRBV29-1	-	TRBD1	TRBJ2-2	TGCAGCGTTGACTCCGGGACAGATTACACCGGGGAGCTGTTTTTT	CSVDSGTDYTGELFF
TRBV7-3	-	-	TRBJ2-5	TGTGCCAGCAGCCCCACAGGGCCGGGGGAGACCCAGTACTTC	CASSPTGPGETQYF
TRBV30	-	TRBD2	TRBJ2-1	TGTGCCTGGACTCTAGCGGGGGCCGAGGTCTTC	CAWTLAGAEVF
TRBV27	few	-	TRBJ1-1	TGTGCCAGCAGTCCCGGGTTTTACACTGAAGCTTTCTTT	CASSPGFYTEAFF
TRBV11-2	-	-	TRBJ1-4	TGTGCCAGCAGCTTAGAGCCAGTGGAAAAACTGTTTTTT	CASSLEPVEKLFF
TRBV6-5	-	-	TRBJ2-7	TGTGCCAGCAGTTACTCGATTGCGGGGGCCAGCTACGAGCAGTACTTC	CASSYSIAGASYEQYF
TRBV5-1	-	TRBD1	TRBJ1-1	TGCGCCAGCAGGGACAGGGGGAACACTGAAGCTTTCTTT	CASRDRGNTEAFF
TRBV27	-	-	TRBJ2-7	TGTGCCAGCAGTTCGCGATACGAGCAGTACTTC	CASSSRYEQYF
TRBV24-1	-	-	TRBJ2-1	TGTGCCACCAGTGCAATGGGAGACAATGAGCAGTTCTTC	CATSAMGDNEQFF
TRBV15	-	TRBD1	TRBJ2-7	TGTGCCACCAGCAGAGGACAGGGGACGTCCTACGAGCAGTACTTC	CATSRGQGTSYEQYF
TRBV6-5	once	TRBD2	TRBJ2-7	TGTGCCAGCAGTCGGGGGGGAGGGACCTACGAGCAGTACTTC	CASSRGGGTYEQYF
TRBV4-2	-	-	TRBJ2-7	TGTGCCAGCAGCCAAGTTTTTACGGACACCCACCTCTACGAGCAGTACTTC	CASSQVFTDTHLYEQYF
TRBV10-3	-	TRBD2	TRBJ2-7	TGTGCCATCAGTGACAGCGGGGGGACCTCCCGTGGAGAGCAGTACTTC	CAISDSGGTSRGEQYF
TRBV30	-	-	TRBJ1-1	TGTGCCTGGAGTCCAGGGGCTGTTGAAGCTTTCTTT	CAWSPGAVEAFF
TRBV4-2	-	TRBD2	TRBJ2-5	TGTGCCAGCAGTTTGACTCAAGCGGGGGGGACAGAGACCCAGTACTTC	CASSLTQAGGTETQYF
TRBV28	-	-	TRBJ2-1	TGTGCCAGCAGTAGCCTTGGAGCGGGTGGGTACAATGAGCAGTTCTTC	CASSSLGAGGYNEQFF
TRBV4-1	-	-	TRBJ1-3	TGCGCCAGCAGCCAAGCCTTCGTCCGAGACTCTGGAAACACCATATATTTT	CASSQAFVRDSGNTIYF
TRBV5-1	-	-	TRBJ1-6	TGCGCCAGCAGCTTGGTCGGGGGGCGGGATTCACCCCTCCACTTT	CASSLVGGRDSPLHF
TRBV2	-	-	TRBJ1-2	TGTGCCAGCAGATACCGGGTTAACTATGGCTACACCTTC	CASRYRVNYGYTF
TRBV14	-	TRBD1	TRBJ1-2	TGTGCCAGCAGCCAGGGCGGACAGGCCCTCCGGTATGGCTACACCTTC	CASSQGGQALRYGYTF
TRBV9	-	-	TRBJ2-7	TGTGCCAGCAGCGTAGAGGGGGTGGAGCAGTACTTC	CASSVEGVEQYF
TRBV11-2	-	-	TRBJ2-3	TGTGCCAGCAGCTTAGGGACAAGATCTAGCACAGATACGCAGTATTTT	CASSLGTRSSTDTQYF
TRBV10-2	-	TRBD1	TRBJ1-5	TGCGCCACCACGGGACAGGGGCATATCCTGGGGAATCAGCCCCAGCATTTT	CATTGQGHILGNQPQHF
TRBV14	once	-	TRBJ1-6	TGTGCCAGCAGCCTCGCCCAGAGGCCGGATTCACCCCTCCACTTT	CASSLAQRPDSPLHF
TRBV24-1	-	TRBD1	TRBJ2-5	TGTGCCACCAGTGCCCCGGGACAGGGCAGGGAGACCCAGTACTTC	CATSAPGQGRETQYF
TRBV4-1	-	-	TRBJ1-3	TGCGCCAGCAGCCCACCCGTGGGGGAGGGTATCGGAAACACCATATATTTT	CASSPPVGEGIGNTIYF
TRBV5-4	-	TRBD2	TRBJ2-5	TGTGCCAGCAGCTTTTCAAGCGGGGGGGGAGAGACCCAGTACTTC	CASSFSSGGGETQYF
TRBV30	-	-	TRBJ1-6	TGTGCCTGGGGACGGAGTTCACCCCTCCACTTT	CAWGRSSPLHF
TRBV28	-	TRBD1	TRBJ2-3	TGTGCCAGCTCAACTTCGGACAGGATCCTTACAGATACGCAGTATTTT	CASSTSDRILTDTQYF